A single sample gave rise to the 20 T cell receptor beta chains below, sequenced in a study of T-cell reconstitution after alpha-beta-depleted transplantation in children. Construction of the TCRbeta library involved unique molecular identifiers. TCRdb re-derived calls from the PCR reads in MiXCR, one entry per CDR3 protein. The table has a few hundred thousand distinct CDR3 sequences, 25% to 30% seen once. Sequences were derived from PBMCs, sampled before TCRalphabeta/CD19-depleted stem cell transplant. The receptors shown here come from a boy less than two years old with Wiskott-Aldrich syndrome, due to receive a stem cell transplant.

The V gene is TRBV7-2, the J gene TRBJ2-7; 8 positions agree with TRBD1. Germline V gene data show CDR1 as SGHTA and CDR2 as FQGNSA. Trimming removed 1 base from V and 3 bases from J; junction bases left unmatched: 5. The CDR3 consists of 15 residues. The CDR3 nucleotides read TGTGCCAGCAGCTTAGTTAGGACAGGGATCTACGAGCAGTACTTC. Translating gives CASSLVRTGIYEQYF.

The V and J genes are TRBV20-1 and TRBJ1-1; the D gene is possibly TRBD1 (6 bases). Germline V gene sequence: CDR1 DFQATT, CDR2 SNEGSKA (reference sequence). The CDR3 length is 14 residues. Deletions cut 2 bases from V and 4 bases from J, with 14 bases between. The CDR3 DNA reads TGCAGTGCTAGAATAATCCAGGGGAGCACTGAAGCTTTCTTT. As protein: CSARIIQGSTEAFF.

In this sample, this clonotype turned up many times. The V call is TRBV5-1, the J call TRBJ1-1, with no clear D. The CDR3 contains 13 residues. Germline values: CDR1 SGHRS, CDR2 YFSETQ. V lost 2 bases and J 1 base, leaving 6 bases between the germline ends. The CDR3: CASSFTENTEAFF. CDR3 nucleotide sequence: TGCGCCAGCAGCTTTACAGAGAACACTGAAGCTTTCTTT.

This chain uses TRBV6-5 with TRBJ2-6; D might be TRBD1 (5 bases). The V end was cut by 4 bases, the J end by 2 bases, with 12 bases between. Germline lookup yields CDR1 MNHEY and CDR2 SVGAGI. The CDR3 has 16 amino acids. CDR3 amino acids: CASSSIDSAGANVLTF. The CDR3 DNA sequence: TGTGCCAGCAGTTCAATCGACAGTGCTGGGGCCAACGTCCTGACTTTC.

Regarding this clonotype: The germline gene is not matched at one end of the junction; a read error may be the cause. The rearrangement links TRBV20-1 to TRBJ2-3; no definite D call. CDR3 length equals 12 residues. Germline V gene data show CDR1 as DFQATT and CDR2 as SNEGSKA (reference sequence). For the CDR3, the DNA is TGTAGTGCTAGTCCGACGGCAGATACGCAGTATTTT. It specifies CSASPTADTQYF.

The rearrangement uses TRBV25-1 and TRBJ2-5, with D tentatively TRBD1 or TRBD2 (5 bases each). V was clipped by 6 bases and J by 9 bases, with 11 bases between them. In germline, CDR1 is MGHDK, CDR2 SYGVNS. This CDR3 spans 11 amino acids. CDR3 in DNA: TGTGCCAGCAGGACAGTGGAGGCCCAGTACTTC. Protein: CASRTVEAQYF.

The chain has TRBV7-2 and TRBJ2-1; 7 positions match TRBD2. Germline assignment: CDR1 SGHTA and CDR2 FQGNSA. The CDR3 has 16 amino acids. With V trimmed by 5 bases and J by 8 bases, 15 bases remained unmatched. CDR3 sequence reads: CASSPAGGRRFHEQFF. CDR3 nucleotides: TGTGCCAGCAGCCCGGCGGGCGGGAGAAGGTTCCATGAGCAGTTCTTC.

The genes are TRBV6-2 or TRBV6-3 and TRBJ2-3, with TRBD2 matching 8 bases. The CDR3 contains 14 residues. Losses at the gene ends were 4 bases for V and 6 bases for J; bases not matched to a gene: 6. Germline V gene data show CDR1 as MNHEY and CDR2 as SVGEGT. The DNA of the CDR3 is TGTGCCAGCAGTTCCCGTAGCGGGACGGATACGCAGTATTTT. Residues: CASSSRSGTDTQYF.

CDR3 DNA: TGTGCCAGCAGCCAAGGGAGGGGCTCATCAGGTAGGCAGCCCCAGCATTTT. Translated: CASSQGRGSSGRQPQHF. The J gene is TRBJ1-5, the V gene TRBV3-1; perhaps TRBD1 as D (5 bases). Trimming stripped 1 base from V and 7 bases from J, with 20 bases between. CDR3 length equals 17 residues. Per the germline V gene, CDR1 is LGHDT and CDR2 is YNNKEL (reference sequence).

The V call is TRBV5-6, the J call TRBJ2-3; D unclear. CDR1 is SGHDT, CDR2 YYEEEE, per germline. This CDR3 spans 16 amino acids. Trimming removed 0 bases from V and 2 bases from J, with 13 bases in between. This CDR3 reads CASSLGRAPSTDTQYF. As DNA, the CDR3 is TGTGCCAGCAGCTTGGGAAGGGCCCCTTCCACAGATACGCAGTATTTT.

This clonotype was observed a few times. This sequence joins TRBV25-1 and TRBJ1-2; TRBD1 might be the D (5 bases). Trimming took off 2 bases at V and 4 bases at J, with 14 bases between the two ends. This CDR3 has 15 residues. Germline V CDR1 and CDR2: MGHDK, SYGVNS. Here the CDR3 reads CASSEGGLRSYGYTF. For the CDR3, the DNA is TGTGCCAGCAGTGAAGGGGGACTCCGATCCTATGGCTACACCTTC.

The chain links TRBV5-1 to TRBJ2-2, with 8 bases lining up with TRBD1. Germline CDR1 SGHRS, CDR2 YFSETQ. V lost 2 bases, J lost 5 bases, and 5 bases stayed unmatched. This CDR3 is built from 15 residues. The CDR3 loop is CASSFQGAGTGELFF. Written as DNA, the CDR3 is TGCGCCAGCAGCTTCCAGGGGGCAGGGACCGGGGAGCTGTTTTTT. Full variable domain (missing parts from reference TRBV5-1 and TRBJ2-2): KAGVTQTPRYLIKTRGQQVTLSCSPISGHRSVSWYQQTPGQGLQFLFEYFSETQRNKGNFPGRFSGRQFSNSRSEMNVSTLELGDSALYLCASSFQGAGTGELFFGEGSRLTVL.

This clonotype was seen only a few times. The gene calls are TRBV29-1 and TRBJ2-1; maybe TRBD2 (5 bases). The germline V gene encodes CDR1 SQVTM and CDR2 ANQGSEA. The CDR3 is 14 residues long. Trimming stripped 0 bases from V and 0 bases from J, with 6 bases between. The CDR3 reads CSVEDRGSYNEQFF. The CDR3 nucleotides read TGCAGCGTTGAAGACCGGGGCTCCTACAATGAGCAGTTCTTC.

This clonotype was picked up a small number of times. The CDR3 DNA follows: TGTGCCAGCAGCCACCAGGGATACTACGAGCAGTACTTC. Its translation is CASSHQGYYEQYF. The chain joins TRBV7-2 to TRBJ2-7; maybe TRBD1 (5 bases). Trimming took 5 bases from V and 3 from J, leaving 11 bases between them. The CDR3 runs 13 residues. Germline V gene lookup returns CDR1 SGHTA and CDR2 FQGNSA.

The V and J genes are TRBV15 and TRBJ1-2, with unresolved D. Germline-derived CDR1 and CDR2 are LNHNV and YYDKDF (reference sequence). V lost 0 bases and J lost 8, with 10 bases in between. The CDR3 spans 13 residues. CDR3 DNA sequence: TGTGCCACCAGCAGAGATAGTCGGTCAGGCTACACCTTC. Translating it yields CATSRDSRSGYTF.

This chain uses TRBV15 with TRBJ2-7; possible D gene TRBD1, 5 bases. The CDR3 loop spans 15 amino acids. Germline CDR1 reads LNHNV; CDR2 reads YYDKDF (reference sequence). The germline V and J ends were trimmed by 2 bases and 0 bases, with 11 bases remaining between them. CDR3 region: CATSRPGQSSYEQYF. CDR3 bases: TGTGCCACCAGCAGACCAGGGCAAAGCTCCTACGAGCAGTACTTC.

This clonotype was observed a handful of times. CDR3 loop: CASSQRVGHKSSTDTQYF. The CDR3, as DNA: TGCGCCAGCAGCCAACGCGTCGGGCACAAATCTAGCACAGATACGCAGTATTTT. The chain joins TRBV5-1 to TRBJ2-3; D ambiguous. With 4 bases removed from V and 0 bases from J, the gap between germline ends came to 21 bases. This CDR3 region has 18 residues. Per germline, CDR1 SGHRS and CDR2 YFSETQ.

This clonotype was found once. V is TRBV7-3 and J is TRBJ2-2; 8 nucleotides match TRBD2. After removal of 5 bases from V and 7 bases from J, the junction contained 12 bases not matched to a gene. Per germline, CDR1 SGHTA and CDR2 FQGTGA. The CDR3 is made up of 16 amino acids. The DNA for the CDR3 is TGTGCCAGCAGCCCTCCGGGGGGGGAAGGAATCGGGGAGCTGTTTTTT. This translates into CASSPPGGEGIGELFF.

This clonotype was observed a handful of times. The chain has TRBV5-5 and TRBJ2-7; no clear D. The CDR3 consists of 14 residues. Trimming left V 3 bases short and J 6 bases short, with 16 bases between. Germline CDR1 SGHKS, CDR2 YYEKEE (reference sequence). CDR3 DNA sequence: TGTGCCAGCAGCTGGTTCATCCCGTCAGGCGAGCAGTACTTC. Protein: CASSWFIPSGEQYF.

V gene TRBV5-1 combines with J gene TRBJ2-1; 7 nucleotides agree with TRBD2. CDR3 size: 15 residues. V shed 7 bases and J 4 bases; nucleotides not matched to a gene: 11. Germline assignment: CDR1 SGHRS and CDR2 YFSETQ. The CDR3 DNA reads TGCGCCAGCCACTACGGGGGGACCCAGTACAATGAGCAGTTCTTC. Translating gives CASHYGGTQYNEQFF. The full variable domain, rest sourced from reference TRBV5-1 and TRBJ2-1, is KAGVTQTPRYLIKTRGQQVTLSCSPISGHRSVSWYQQTPGQGLQFLFEYFSETQRNKGNFPGRFSGRQFSNSRSEMNVSTLELGDSALYLCASHYGGTQYNEQFFGPGTRLTVL.